This T cell receptor beta chain was identified during a study of T cell repertoires in cytomegalovirus infection. Study background: Indicated by public TCR beta signatures were CMV infection and matching HLA type.

Whole-study results and caveats: The ex vivo response showed dominance by HLA-C-restricted CMV-specific TCR beta clonotypes.

Trimming took off 8 bases at V and 5 bases at J, with 16 bases between the two ends. This CDR3 spans 14 amino acids. Per the germline V gene, CDR1 is MNHEY and CDR2 is SVGEGT. This clonotype was detected only a few times. Its antigen is unidentified. TCRdb analysed the reads with MiXCR anew, one entry per CDR3 protein. The table has around 450,000 distinct CDR3 sequences, 31% seen once; the top ten hold about an eighth. This receptor was obtained from a human donor in good health (CMV status not recorded). Some clones in this sample may be carry-over from other donors' samples. Material for sequencing was PBMCs. The chain links TRBV6-2 or TRBV6-3 to TRBJ1-5; no firm D call. The CDR3 region is CASASGLTHQPQHF. The CDR3 coding sequence is TGTGCCAGCGCAAGTGGACTAACCCATCAGCCCCAGCATTTT.